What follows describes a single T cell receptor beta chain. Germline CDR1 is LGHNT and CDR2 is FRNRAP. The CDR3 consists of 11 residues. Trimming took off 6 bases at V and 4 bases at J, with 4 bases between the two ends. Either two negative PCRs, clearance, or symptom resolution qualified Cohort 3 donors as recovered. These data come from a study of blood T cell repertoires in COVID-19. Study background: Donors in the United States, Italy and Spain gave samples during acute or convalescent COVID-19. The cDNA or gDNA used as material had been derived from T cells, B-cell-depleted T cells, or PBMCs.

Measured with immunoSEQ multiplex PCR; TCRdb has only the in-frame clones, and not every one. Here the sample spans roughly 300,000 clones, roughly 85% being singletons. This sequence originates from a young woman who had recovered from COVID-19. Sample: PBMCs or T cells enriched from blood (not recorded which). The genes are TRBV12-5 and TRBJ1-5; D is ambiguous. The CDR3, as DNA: TGTGCTAGTGGGTCAAATCAGCCCCAGCATTTT. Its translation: CASGSNQPQHF. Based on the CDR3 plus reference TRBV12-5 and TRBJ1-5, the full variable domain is DARVTQTPRHKVTEMGQEVTMRCQPILGHNTVFWYRQTMMQGLELLAYFRNRAPLDDSGMPKDRFSAEMPDATLATLKIQPSEPRDSAVYFCASGSNQPQHFGDGTRLSIL.